These T cell receptor beta chains were read from a single sample in a study of somatic mutations in cytotoxic T cells in rheumatoid arthritis. Assay: immunoSEQ multiplex PCR; the TCRdb copy retains only in-frame clones and omits some. Of thousands of clones listed, roughly 80% are singletons. The sequencing used CD8+ T cells sorted from blood, collected at a follow-up visit. These receptors all come from an older woman with rheumatoid arthritis. Each CDR3 is given with its conserved first and last residue. The order of the fields is clone size, D gene, J gene, V gene, CDR3 DNA, CDR3 protein. A D gene is named only where the DNA matches it firmly. Size tells how often a clone was seen (once, few, many) or the class of an expanded clone, and some rows leave it out.

clone_size: .
d_call: .
j_call: TRBJ2-3
v_call: TRBV2
cdr3_nt: TGTGCCAGCAGTGAAGTTAGCCCGCGCGGTACGCAGTATTTT
cdr3_aa: CASSEVSPRGTQYF

clone_size: .
d_call: .
j_call: TRBJ2-7
v_call: TRBV10-3
cdr3_nt: TGTGCCATAGCTGGGACGGTAGGTTACGAGCAGTACTTC
cdr3_aa: CAIAGTVGYEQYF

clone_size: .
d_call: .
j_call: TRBJ1-4
v_call: TRBV5-4
cdr3_nt: TGTGCCAGCAGCTCCAGGGCCGGGAATGAAAAACTGTTTTTT
cdr3_aa: CASSSRAGNEKLFF

clone_size: .
d_call: .
j_call: TRBJ1-2
v_call: TRBV27
cdr3_nt: TGTGCCAGCAGTCTAACGCGATACTATGGCTACACCTTC
cdr3_aa: CASSLTRYYGYTF

clone_size: .
d_call: TRBD1
j_call: TRBJ1-1
v_call: TRBV6-1
cdr3_nt: TGTGCCAGCAGCGGGGGAGGGACAGGGGGAACTGAAGCTTTCTTT
cdr3_aa: CASSGGGTGGTEAFF

clone_size: .
d_call: TRBD2
j_call: TRBJ2-3
v_call: TRBV9
cdr3_nt: TGTGCCAGCAGCGTCAGGGCTAGCGGAATGGAAGATACGCAGTATTTT
cdr3_aa: CASSVRASGMEDTQYF

clone_size: .
d_call: .
j_call: TRBJ2-5
v_call: TRBV7-8
cdr3_nt: TGTGCCAGCGGCCTCAATTCGGGGGAGACCCAGTACTTC
cdr3_aa: CASGLNSGETQYF

clone_size: .
d_call: TRBD1
j_call: TRBJ2-2
v_call: TRBV5-4
cdr3_nt: TGTGCCAGCAGCGGACCGGGACAGGGGGCCACCGGGGAGCTGTTTTTT
cdr3_aa: CASSGPGQGATGELFF

clone_size: .
d_call: .
j_call: TRBJ2-5
v_call: TRBV5-1
cdr3_nt: TGCGCCAGCAGCTTGAGTGTATCGTCGCAAGAGACCCAGTACTTC
cdr3_aa: CASSLSVSSQETQYF

clone_size: few
d_call: .
j_call: TRBJ2-7
v_call: TRBV6-1
cdr3_nt: TGTGCCAGCAGTGGCAGAGGACTTGACGAGCAGTACTTC
cdr3_aa: CASSGRGLDEQYF

clone_size: .
d_call: .
j_call: TRBJ2-7
v_call: TRBV27
cdr3_nt: TGTGCCAGCAGCCGAACCGTCGGCAGCTCTTACGAGCAGTACTTC
cdr3_aa: CASSRTVGSSYEQYF

clone_size: .
d_call: .
j_call: TRBJ2-3
v_call: TRBV6-4
cdr3_nt: TGTGCCAGCAGTGACTCAGGGCCAGATACGCAGTATTTT
cdr3_aa: CASSDSGPDTQYF

clone_size: few
d_call: .
j_call: TRBJ1-4
v_call: TRBV4-1
cdr3_nt: TGCGCCAGCAGCCAAGAGCCAGGGGATATTCGGGAAAAACTGTTTTTT
cdr3_aa: CASSQEPGDIREKLFF

clone_size: once
d_call: TRBD1
j_call: TRBJ1-4
v_call: TRBV6-1
cdr3_nt: TGTGCCAGCAGGGGGACAGGGGGCGGTGAAAAACTGTTTTTT
cdr3_aa: CASRGTGGGEKLFF

clone_size: .
d_call: .
j_call: TRBJ1-6
v_call: TRBV7-8
cdr3_nt: TGTGCCAGCAGCTTCGGTTCACCCCTCCACTTT
cdr3_aa: CASSFGSPLHF

clone_size: .
d_call: TRBD2
j_call: TRBJ2-1
v_call: TRBV4-1
cdr3_nt: TGCGCCAGCAGCCGCGCTAGCGGGAGTTCTTACAATGAGCAGTTCTTC
cdr3_aa: CASSRASGSSYNEQFF

clone_size: .
d_call: TRBD1
j_call: TRBJ1-1
v_call: TRBV4-2
cdr3_nt: TGTGCCAGCAGCAAGGGGGACAGGGGGAACACTGAAGCTTTCTTT
cdr3_aa: CASSKGDRGNTEAFF

clone_size: few
d_call: TRBD1
j_call: TRBJ2-6
v_call: TRBV11-2
cdr3_nt: TGTGCCAGCAGCTTAGGGACAGGGCTTTCTGGGGCCAACGTCCTGACTTTC
cdr3_aa: CASSLGTGLSGANVLTF

clone_size: .
d_call: .
j_call: TRBJ2-5
v_call: TRBV15
cdr3_nt: TGTGCCACCAGCAGAGAACACCTTCAAGAGACCCAGTACTTC
cdr3_aa: CATSREHLQETQYF

clone_size: .
d_call: .
j_call: TRBJ1-3
v_call: TRBV9
cdr3_nt: TGTGCCAGCACCAAGGGAGTAACCTCTGGAAACACCATATATTTT
cdr3_aa: CASTKGVTSGNTIYF

clone_size: .
d_call: .
j_call: TRBJ2-5
v_call: TRBV4-1
cdr3_nt: TGCGCCAGCAGCCAAGATATTGAAGAGACCCAGTACTTC
cdr3_aa: CASSQDIEETQYF

clone_size: .
d_call: .
j_call: TRBJ1-5
v_call: TRBV4-2
cdr3_nt: TGTGCCAGCAGCCAAGAAAGCGTTGGGCAGCCCCAGCATTTT
cdr3_aa: CASSQESVGQPQHF

clone_size: few
d_call: .
j_call: TRBJ2-7
v_call: TRBV2
cdr3_nt: TGTGCCAGCAGTGATTCAATGGAGGGTGGTGGATACGAGCAGTACTTC
cdr3_aa: CASSDSMEGGGYEQYF

clone_size: .
d_call: .
j_call: TRBJ2-7
v_call: TRBV14
cdr3_nt: TGTGCCAGCAGCCTCCGCATTCACTCCTACGAGCAGTACTTC
cdr3_aa: CASSLRIHSYEQYF

clone_size: few
d_call: TRBD1
j_call: TRBJ1-4
v_call: TRBV11-2
cdr3_nt: TGTGCCAGCAGCCATGAGACCGGGACAGGGGACACCAGCTATGAAAAACTGTTTTTT
cdr3_aa: CASSHETGTGDTSYEKLFF

clone_size: .
d_call: .
j_call: TRBJ2-7
v_call: TRBV21-1
cdr3_nt: TGTGCCAGCAGCAAACCCTGCCTAGCGGGTACCTACGAGCAGTACTTC
cdr3_aa: CASSKPCLAGTYEQYF

clone_size: .
d_call: .
j_call: TRBJ1-1
v_call: TRBV27
cdr3_nt: TGTGCCAGCAGTTTGGAAAGGGCCACTGAAGCTTTCTTT
cdr3_aa: CASSLERATEAFF

clone_size: .
d_call: .
j_call: TRBJ1-5
v_call: TRBV28
cdr3_nt: TGTGCCAGCAGTCCAGTCCAGCCCCAGCATTTT
cdr3_aa: CASSPVQPQHF